Sequencing of this T cell receptor (beta chain) was carried out in a study of cytomegalovirus exposure and HLA in healthy donors. J lost 3 bases, V lost 1 base, and 0 bases had no gene match. Germline V gives CDR1 SGHNT, CDR2 YENEEA. CDR3 size: 14 residues. The PCR used 60 Vbeta and 13 Jbeta primers. Only in-frame clones appear in the TCRdb table, and some are missing; sequencing was by immunoSEQ multiplex PCR. The sample records 150,000 to 200,000 clones, 75% to 85% being singletons. The chain couples TRBV11-3 to TRBJ2-7, with 10 bases matching TRBD1. Sequenced sample: PBMCs. This sequence originates from a girl aged 2 to 9 in good health and CMV-seropositive. This CDR3 reads CASSLGTGGYEQYF. In DNA, the CDR3 is TGTGCCAGCAGCTTAGGGACAGGGGGCTACGAGCAGTACTTC.